This TCR beta chain was identified in a study of cytomegalovirus exposure and HLA in healthy donors. V was pared by 3 bases and J by 6 bases, with 18 bases between. Germline V gene data show CDR1 as MGHRA and CDR2 as YSYEKL. The length of the CDR3 is 16 residues. PCR employed 60 Vbeta and 13 Jbeta primers. TCRdb's table, derived via immunoSEQ multiplex PCR, lists solely in-frame clones and lacks some. The data contain around 150,000 clones, approximately 80% of them seen just once; the ten biggest clones take up approximately 4%. The sequenced sample consisted of PBMCs. The V and J genes are TRBV4-1 and TRBJ2-1, with a tentative D call TRBD1 (5 bases). The TCR originated in a man younger than 35 in good health and CMV-seronegative. CDR3 sequence reads: CASSHVHLRQTNEQFF. CDR3 sequence (DNA): TGCGCCAGCAGCCATGTCCACCTAAGACAGACCAATGAGCAGTTCTTC.